This T cell receptor beta chain is drawn from a study of T cells after yellow fever vaccination. As regards this clonotype: Its cognate antigen is unknown.

This CDR3 comprises 13 residues. Trimming stripped 3 bases from V and 13 bases from J, with 18 bases between. Looked up from germline, CDR1 is MDHEN and CDR2 is SYDVKM. Findings and caveats of the study: Only a small proportion of the clonotypes turned up in both the CD4 and the CD8 compartments, likely arising from convergent recombination.

5'RACE template switching produced TCR cDNA carrying a universal primer site and UMIs. TCRdb used MiXCR to reprocess the 5' RACE reads, holding one entry per CDR3 protein. In the table there are 250,000 to 300,000 distinct CDR3 sequences, approximately 5.2% of which are singletons. This specimen consisted of CD4+ T cells sorted from PBMCs, obtained on the day of the yellow fever booster vaccination. V and J are TRBV28 and TRBJ2-5; no firm D call. This clonotype was sampled from a man aged 18 to 30 who received the YFV17D yellow fever vaccine. The CDR3 sequence is CASSFFPPAVWYF. The CDR3 DNA follows: TGTGCCAGCAGTTTTTTTCCCCCGGCCGTGTGGTACTTC.